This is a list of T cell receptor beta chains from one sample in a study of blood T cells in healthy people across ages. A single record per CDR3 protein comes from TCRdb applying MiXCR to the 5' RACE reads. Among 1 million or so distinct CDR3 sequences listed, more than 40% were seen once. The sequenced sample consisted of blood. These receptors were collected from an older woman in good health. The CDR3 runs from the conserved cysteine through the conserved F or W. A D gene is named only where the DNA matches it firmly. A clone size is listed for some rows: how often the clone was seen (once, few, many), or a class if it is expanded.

TGCAGCGTCCAGCCAGAGCTCAACGGGACTAGCGGGAGGGCCTTCTCCTACAATGAGCAGTTCTTC | CSVQPELNGTSGRAFSYNEQFF | TRBJ2-1 | 22 | TRBD2 | few | TRBV29-1
TGCAATGCTAGAGATAGGGGGTCCTCCTCCTACGAGCAGTACTTC | CNARDRGSSSYEQYF | TRBJ2-7 | 15 | . | . | TRBV20-1
TGTGCCAGCAGTCGGCAGGGGGGGGTCTACGAGCAGTACTTC | CASSRQGGVYEQYF | TRBJ2-7 | 14 | . | few | TRBV2
TGTGCCAGCAGCTTAGGGGTACTGGCGGGGGGTGAGCAGTACTTT | CASSLGVLAGGEQYF | TRBJ2-7 | 15 | TRBD2 | . | TRBV11-2
TGTGCCAGCAGAGGAGGACCAGGCCCTAAATCCTGCTACGAGCAGTACTTC | CASRGGPGPKSCYEQYF | TRBJ2-7 | 17 | . | . | TRBV7-9
TGTGCCAGCAGTTTAGAGGGAGGAAACTACAATGAGCAGTTCTTC | CASSLEGGNYNEQFF | TRBJ2-1 | 15 | . | few | TRBV12-3/TRBV12-4
TGTGCCAGCAGTTTGTTCTCAGCCGAGCAGTTCTTC | CASSLFSAEQFF | TRBJ2-1 | 12 | . | few | TRBV12-3/TRBV12-4
TGTGCCAGCAGTCGGCCGGGACAAGGTGGTTCAGATACGCAGTATTTT | CASSRPGQGGSDTQYF | TRBJ2-3 | 16 | . | . | TRBV5-6
TGCGCCAGCAGCCCGGAAGGGACAATCGGCTACGAGCAGTACTTC | CASSPEGTIGYEQYF | TRBJ2-7 | 15 | . | . | TRBV5-1
TGCAGTGCTAGAGATACCCTAGTGGGGGACTACGAGCAGTACTTC | CSARDTLVGDYEQYF | TRBJ2-7 | 15 | . | . | TRBV20-1
TGCGCCAGCAGCTGGGACTCGAAGATCGAGCAGTACTTC | CASSWDSKIEQYF | TRBJ2-7 | 13 | . | few | TRBV5-1
TGTGCCAGCAGTGAATCTGAGGGAATCCAGAATTCACCCCTCCACTTT | CASSESEGIQNSPLHF | TRBJ1-6 | 16 | . | . | TRBV25-1
TGCAGCGTTGAACCCCCGGGGGAGACCCAGTACTTC | CSVEPPGETQYF | TRBJ2-5 | 12 | . | . | TRBV29-1
TGTGCCAGCAGCCAACCCGGGACAGATAATTCACCCCTCCACTTT | CASSQPGTDNSPLHF | TRBJ1-6 | 15 | TRBD1 | . | TRBV4-2
TGTGCCACAACACAGGGGGCGGCGAATGAGCAGTTCTTC | CATTQGAANEQFF | TRBJ2-1 | 13 | TRBD1 | . | TRBV15
TGTGCCAGCAGCCTAAGGACACCAGCAACCTACGAGCAGTACTTC | CASSLRTPATYEQYF | TRBJ2-7 | 15 | . | . | TRBV5-6
TGTGCCAGCACCACGGGGGCAGTTCCTTCTGGAAACACCATATATTTT | CASTTGAVPSGNTIYF | TRBJ1-3 | 16 | . | . | TRBV6-6
TGTGCCACCAGTGCGCGGAGCACAGATACGCAGTATTTT | CATSARSTDTQYF | TRBJ2-3 | 13 | . | few | TRBV24-1
TGTGCCAGCAGGCAAATCGGGCCGTACAATGAGCAGTTCTTC | CASRQIGPYNEQFF | TRBJ2-1 | 14 | . | few | TRBV6-5
TGCGCCAGCAAAACCTACAATGAGCAGTTCTTC | CASKTYNEQFF | TRBJ2-1 | 11 | . | few | TRBV5-1
TGTGCCAGCAGTTTACTTGCGGGAGACAACGGGGGCGAGCAGTACTTC | CASSLLAGDNGGEQYF | TRBJ2-7 | 16 | TRBD2 | few | TRBV12-3/TRBV12-4
TGCAGTGCGCGCCGGGACAGCGGCTATGGCTACACCTTC | CSARRDSGYGYTF | TRBJ1-2 | 13 | TRBD1 | . | TRBV20-1
TGCGCCAGCAGCGGGGGGACATTGAGGGCGGATGAGCAGTTCTTC | CASSGGTLRADEQFF | TRBJ2-1 | 15 | . | . | TRBV5-1
TGTGCCAGCAGTTTAATCGGCCTAGAATCGGGGGAGCTGTTTTTT | CASSLIGLESGELFF | TRBJ2-2 | 15 | . | once | TRBV28
TGTGCCAGCAGCATCCAGGGCCACTACAATGAGCGGTTCTTC | CASSIQGHYNERFF | TRBJ2-1 | 14 | . | . | TRBV21-1
TGTGCCAGCAGTTACAGCGGAGCGTTTACGGGTGAAGCGACCCAGTACTTC | CASSYSGAFTGEATQYF | TRBJ2-5 | 17 | . | . | TRBV6-6
TGTGCCAGCAGATTGACTAGCGGGAGGGCCGGAGAGACCCAGTACTTC | CASRLTSGRAGETQYF | TRBJ2-5 | 16 | TRBD2 | few | TRBV6-2/TRBV6-3
TGTGCCAGCAGCCCTGGACTAGCCACGGGGGCCAACGTCCTGACTTTC | CASSPGLATGANVLTF | TRBJ2-6 | 16 | TRBD2 | . | TRBV3-1
TGCAGTGCTAGACCCTGGGGACTAGCGGGCACAGATACGCAGTATTTT | CSARPWGLAGTDTQYF | TRBJ2-3 | 16 | TRBD2 | . | TRBV20-1
TGTGCCAGCAGCTTAGAGGGCGGGATCAGGAATGAGCAGTACTTC | CASSLEGGIRNEQYF | TRBJ2-5 | 15 | . | . | TRBV7-3
TGTGCCAGCAGCTTAGATCTGACTAGCTACAATGAGCAGTACTTC | CASSLDLTSYNEQYF | TRBJ2-7 | 15 | TRBD2 | . | TRBV7-7
TGTGCCACCAGTGATCACCAGGGACTAGCGGGAGTCAATGAGCAGTTCTTC | CATSDHQGLAGVNEQFF | TRBJ2-1 | 17 | TRBD2 | few | TRBV24-1
TGCGGAAACAATGAGCAGTTCTTC | CGNNEQFF | TRBJ2-1 | 8 | . | . | TRBV5-1
TGTGCCAGCAGCCCATTAGGGGCTAGATCGAGTGAGCAGTTCTTC | CASSPLGARSSEQFF | TRBJ2-1 | 15 | . | . | TRBV7-2
TGTGCCAGCAGCTTGGTTGGCAGGGATAATTCACCCCTCCACTTT | CASSLVGRDNSPLHF | TRBJ1-6 | 15 | . | . | TRBV5-6
TGCAGTGCTAGAGCGTCTAGCGGGAGGACGGGTGGGCAGTTCTTC | CSARASSGRTGGQFF | TRBJ2-1 | 15 | TRBD2 | . | TRBV20-1
TGTGCCACCAGTGGGGGTAGCGGGAGGCCAGAGACCCAGTACTTC | CATSGGSGRPETQYF | TRBJ2-5 | 15 | TRBD2 | few | TRBV24-1
TGTGCCAGCAGTTTACCGACAGTTAGCACAGATACGCAGTATTTT | CASSLPTVSTDTQYF | TRBJ2-3 | 15 | . | . | TRBV12-3/TRBV12-4
TGTGCCAGCAGCACCAGGATTAGTGAAGCTTTCTTT | CASSTRISEAFF | TRBJ1-1 | 12 | . | few | TRBV9
TGTGCCAGCAGCTTCAGACTAGCGGGAGGCACAGATGCGCAGTATTTT | CASSFRLAGGTDAQYF | TRBJ2-3 | 16 | TRBD2 | few | TRBV13
TGCGCCAGCAGCGGGGGGACAGGGCGCTCCTACGAGCAGTACTTC | CASSGGTGRSYEQYF | TRBJ2-7 | 15 | TRBD1 | . | TRBV5-1
TGTGCCAGCAGCTCGACAGGGGGCATCGAGACCCAGTACTTC | CASSSTGGIETQYF | TRBJ2-5 | 14 | TRBD1 | few | TRBV9
TGCAGTGCCGACTACGGACAGCACGGAAACACCATATATTTT | CSADYGQHGNTIYF | TRBJ1-3 | 14 | . | . | TRBV20-1
TGCGCCAGCAGCCAAGAGGGACCAAGAAGCTCCTACGAGCAGTACTTC | CASSQEGPRSSYEQYF | TRBJ2-7 | 16 | . | few | TRBV4-1
TGTGCCAGCAGCACTAGCGGGAGGGCCTCAGATACGCAGTATTTT | CASSTSGRASDTQYF | TRBJ2-3 | 15 | TRBD2 | few | TRBV11-3
TGTGCCAGTAGTATGGGGCTAGCAGAGACAGATACGCAGTATTTT | CASSMGLAETDTQYF | TRBJ2-3 | 15 | . | few | TRBV19
TGTGCCAGCTGTTACAAAAATAGCAATCAGCCCCAGCATTTT | CASCYKNSNQPQHF | TRBJ1-5 | 14 | . | . | TRBV6-5
TGTGCCAGCAGGAAAACCGGGACTAACACCTACGAGCAGTACTTC | CASRKTGTNTYEQYF | TRBJ2-7 | 15 | TRBD2 | . | TRBV27
TGTGCCAGCAGCTTAGCGAGCCGGACAGGGTCCATCGAGCAGTACTTC | CASSLASRTGSIEQYF | TRBJ2-7 | 16 | TRBD1 | . | TRBV7-6
TGTGCCAGCAGCGTAGCTGAGGAGGCCCAGTACTTC | CASSVAEEAQYF | TRBJ2-5 | 12 | . | . | TRBV9